The clone carrying this T cell receptor (beta chain) was detected a few times. Antigen unknown. The sample comes from a study of T cells in narcolepsy. Study-wide background: Healthy controls were enrolled alongside patients with narcolepsy type 1 or type 2. Study findings and constraints: Healthy controls reportedly lacked the autoreactive clonotypes serially found in patients' blood. No autoreactive T cell clone sequences appeared in some memory CD4+ repertoires. HCRT-specific and TRIB2-specific autoreactive clonotypes appeared among same-patient CSF and blood CD4+ clonotypes.

The CDR3 length is 14 residues. Germline V gene data show CDR1 as MNHEY and CDR2 as SVGAGI. Losses at the gene ends were 6 bases for V and 4 bases for J; bases not matched to a gene: 5. Some clones are missing from TCRdb's copy, which holds only in-frame ones; the method was immunoSEQ multiplex PCR. The sample shows around 34,000 clones, under 85% of them seen only once. The chain uses TRBV6-5 and TRBJ1-4; the match to TRBD1 covers 7 bases. The material sequenced was memory (CD45RA-) CD4+ T cells from blood. This TCR was recovered from a human donor in good health. Here the CDR3 reads CASSTGELNEKLFF. The CDR3, as DNA: TGTGCCAGCAGCACAGGGGAGCTTAATGAAAAACTGTTTTTT.